This T cell receptor beta chain was observed in a study of glioma-infiltrating T cells (dated by TCRdb to 2016 to 2018). About the investigation overall: TCR alpha- and beta-chain repertoires were sequenced from glioma tissue, non-neoplastic brain tissue and matched peripheral blood mononuclear cells. To measure how far tissue and blood T-cell populations diverged, each tissue-infiltrating repertoire was compared against the peripheral blood repertoire of the same patient. The paired cohort comprised three low-grade glioma patients, 8 or 9 primary glioblastoma patients and three non-glioma patients contributing non-neoplastic brain tissue. The paper's findings and limits, for the study overall: Very few CDR3 sequences were found to be shared between tissue and blood, and this scarcity was attributed to high CDR3 diversity and limited sampling. VJ-independent divergence between tissue and blood was lower than expected in non-neoplastic patients but higher than expected in all gliomas, particularly low-grade gliomas. Small numbers underpinned the group comparisons: 8 or 9 glioblastoma patients, three low-grade glioma patients and three non-neoplastic patients.

This clonotype was recorded a few times. Its antigen is unknown. No quality values exist for individual bases; no much larger clone is one base distant. The iRepertoire nested amplicon-rescue multiplex PCR (arm-PCR) platform was used to amplify TCR alpha and beta CDR3 regions from RNA. The input for one-step reverse transcription and amplification was 100-400 ng of either tissue mRNA or PBMC total RNA. Following bead purification, Illumina adapters were added by a secondary multiplex PCR, and the libraries were gel-purified between 200 and 400 bp. Internal 6-nucleotide barcodes were carried by the libraries and were used for demultiplexing. The libraries were sequenced on an Illumina MiSeq using 2x220 or 2x250 nucleotide paired-end reads. In the source study's methods: Paired reads were merged using FLASH 1.2.11 and were aligned to the GRCh37 human genome using BWA-MEM, after which TRA and TRB reads were extracted. V and J assignment used an IMGT-derived reference of cassette sequences and CDR3 motifs that included pseudogenes. Reads were translated in three frames, and productive CDR3s were defined by a C…FGXG motif without stop codons. Unique combinations of V-J cassette pair and CDR3 amino acid sequence were defined as clonotypes. Hamming distance filtering was applied to reads, with thresholds set by the sequence error rate of each sample in mapped regions. The public reads were reprocessed in TCRdb via fastp at Q25 and MiXCR, keeping in-frame beta chains. Entries are consolidated by CDR3 protein sequence, retaining the most common genes and DNA. The V and J calls and clone size come from TCRdb's table, not from the authors' own analysis. A total of around 90,000 distinct CDR3 sequences appear in this sample, roughly 37% of them only once. Of the sample, around two fifths is held by the ten largest clones.

V sheds 3 bases and J sheds 4 bases, leaving 16 bases between their ends. CDR1 and CDR2 (SGHRS, YFSETQ) derive from the germline V gene. The CDR3, cysteine through phenylalanine, is 15 amino acids long. Only the CDR3 DNA is retained, 45 bases long and in frame from the first base. The chain was built from TRBV5-1 and TRBJ2-5; possibly the D gene is TRBD1, per 7 matching bases. The sequencing sample was made of glioma tissue, nonneoplastic brain tissue, or PBMCs (not recorded which). The TCR originated in a human donor with low-grade glioma or glioblastoma, undergoing nonglioma brain surgery, or in good health (not recorded which). In nucleotides, the sequence is TGCGCCAGCAGCTCCCAGGGGGGTCCGGTAGAGACCCAGTACTTC. The encoded protein is CASSSQGGPVETQYF. When the CDR3 is completed using the reference TRBV5-1 and TRBJ2-5 genes on either side, the full variable domain is KAGVTQTPRYLIKTRGQQVTLSCSPISGHRSVSWYQQTPGQGLQFLFEYFSETQRNKGNFPGRFSGRQFSNSRSEMNVSTLELGDSALYLCASSSQGGPVETQYFGPGTRLLVL.